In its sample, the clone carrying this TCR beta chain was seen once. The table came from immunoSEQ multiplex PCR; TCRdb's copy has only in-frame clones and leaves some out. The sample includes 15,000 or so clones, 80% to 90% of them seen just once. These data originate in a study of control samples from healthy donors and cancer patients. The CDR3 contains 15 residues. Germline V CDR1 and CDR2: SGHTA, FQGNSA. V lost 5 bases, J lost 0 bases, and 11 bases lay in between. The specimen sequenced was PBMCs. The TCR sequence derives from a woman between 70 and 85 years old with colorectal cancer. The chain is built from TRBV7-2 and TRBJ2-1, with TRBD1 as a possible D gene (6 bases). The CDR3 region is CASSPRGASYNEQFF. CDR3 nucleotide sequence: TGTGCCAGCAGCCCCAGGGGCGCCTCCTACAATGAGCAGTTCTTC.